The following is a T cell receptor (beta chain) sequence with its context. The sample comes from a study of blood T cell repertoires in COVID-19. Study-level background: Collection of acute and convalescent COVID-19 samples took place in the United States, Italy and Spain. T cells, B-cell-depleted T cells, or PBMCs provided the cDNA or gDNA that served as material.

Trimming left V 3 bases short and J 3 bases short, with 4 bases between. This CDR3 contains 12 residues. Germline V CDR1 and CDR2: KGHDR, SFDVKD. In the original workflow: Amplification of reference gene primers was used by the study to estimate nucleated cell counts. Sequencing was performed with immunoSEQ multiplex PCR; in TCRdb, only in-frame clones are kept and a portion is missing. The V and J calls and clone size were taken over from that table, and D and trimming were inferred from the DNA. The table includes 150,000 to 200,000 clones, approximately 95% detected once. Seattle researchers signed up patients amid active infection and tracked them longitudinally.

Specimen: peripheral blood. The receptor was isolated from a woman aged 60-75 years with COVID-19, enrolled during active disease. This chain joins TRBV24-1 and TRBJ1-2; no clear D. The CDR3 sequence: CATSDTDYGYTF. The DNA for the CDR3 is TGTGCCACCAGTGATACGGACTATGGCTACACCTTC.